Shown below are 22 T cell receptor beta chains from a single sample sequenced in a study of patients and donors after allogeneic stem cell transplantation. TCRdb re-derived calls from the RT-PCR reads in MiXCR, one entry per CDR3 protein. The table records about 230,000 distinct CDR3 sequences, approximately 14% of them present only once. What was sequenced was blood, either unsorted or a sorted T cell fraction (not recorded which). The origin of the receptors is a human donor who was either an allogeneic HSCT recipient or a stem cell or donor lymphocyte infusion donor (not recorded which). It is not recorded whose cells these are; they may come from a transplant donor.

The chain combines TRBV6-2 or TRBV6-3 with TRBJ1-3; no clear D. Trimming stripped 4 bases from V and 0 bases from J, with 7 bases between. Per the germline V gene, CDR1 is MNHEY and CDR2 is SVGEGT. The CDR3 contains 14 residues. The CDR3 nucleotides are TGTGCCAGCAGTTCCTCATACTCTGGAAACACCATATATTTT. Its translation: CASSSSYSGNTIYF.

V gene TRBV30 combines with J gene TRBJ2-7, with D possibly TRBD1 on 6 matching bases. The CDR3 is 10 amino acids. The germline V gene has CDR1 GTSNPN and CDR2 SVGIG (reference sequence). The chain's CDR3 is CADSSYEQYF. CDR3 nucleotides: TGTGCGGACAGTAGCTACGAGCAGTACTTC.

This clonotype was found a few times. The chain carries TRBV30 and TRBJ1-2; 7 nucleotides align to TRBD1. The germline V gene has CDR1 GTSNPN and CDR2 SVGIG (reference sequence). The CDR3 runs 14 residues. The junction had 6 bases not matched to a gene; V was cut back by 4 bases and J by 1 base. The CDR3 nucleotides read TGTGCCTGGATGGGGGACAGCGTTAACTATGGCTACACCTTC. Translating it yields CAWMGDSVNYGYTF.

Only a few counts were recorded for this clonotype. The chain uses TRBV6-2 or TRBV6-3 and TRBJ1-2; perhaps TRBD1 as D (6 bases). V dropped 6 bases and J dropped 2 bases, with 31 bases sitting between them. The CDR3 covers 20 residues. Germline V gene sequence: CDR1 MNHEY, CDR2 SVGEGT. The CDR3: CASRGDWTEVPLRSNYGYTF. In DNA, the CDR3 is TGTGCCAGCAGGGGAGATTGGACAGAGGTCCCCTTGAGAAGCAACTATGGCTACACCTTC.

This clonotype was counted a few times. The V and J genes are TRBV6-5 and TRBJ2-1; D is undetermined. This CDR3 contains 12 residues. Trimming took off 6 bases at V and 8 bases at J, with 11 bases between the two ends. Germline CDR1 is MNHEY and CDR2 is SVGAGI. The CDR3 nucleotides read TGTGCCAGCAGCCGAGAGCGAGATGAGCAGTTCTTC. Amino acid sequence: CASSRERDEQFF.

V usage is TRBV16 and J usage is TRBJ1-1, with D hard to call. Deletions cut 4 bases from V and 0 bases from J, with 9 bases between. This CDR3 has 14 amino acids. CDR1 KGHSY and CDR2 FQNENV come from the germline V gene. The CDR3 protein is CASSPVSVNTEAFF. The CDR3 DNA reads TGTGCCAGCAGCCCAGTGAGCGTGAACACTGAAGCTTTCTTT.

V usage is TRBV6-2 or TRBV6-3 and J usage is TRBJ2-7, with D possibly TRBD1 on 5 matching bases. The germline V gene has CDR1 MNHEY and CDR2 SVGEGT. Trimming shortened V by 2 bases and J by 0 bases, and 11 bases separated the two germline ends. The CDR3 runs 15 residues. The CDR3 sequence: CASSYRQKSSYEQYF. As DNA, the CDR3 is TGTGCCAGCAGTTACAGACAGAAGAGCTCCTACGAGCAGTACTTC.

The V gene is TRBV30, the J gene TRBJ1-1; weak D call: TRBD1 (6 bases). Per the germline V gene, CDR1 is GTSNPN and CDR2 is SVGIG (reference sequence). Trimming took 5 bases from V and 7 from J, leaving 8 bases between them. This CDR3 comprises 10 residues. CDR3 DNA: TGTGCCTGGGGACAGCATGAAGCTTTCTTT. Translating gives CAWGQHEAFF. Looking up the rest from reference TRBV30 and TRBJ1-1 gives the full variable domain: SQTIHQWPATLVQPVGSPLSLECTVEGTSNPNLYWYRQAAGRGLQLLFYSVGIGQISSEVPQNLSASRPQDRQFILSSKKLLLSDSGFYLCAWGQHEAFFGQGTRLTVV.

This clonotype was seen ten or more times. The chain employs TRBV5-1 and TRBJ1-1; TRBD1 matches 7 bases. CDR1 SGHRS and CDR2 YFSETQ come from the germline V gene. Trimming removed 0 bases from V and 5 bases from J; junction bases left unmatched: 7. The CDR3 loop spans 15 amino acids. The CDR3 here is CASSLVAGGGTEAFF. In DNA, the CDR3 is TGCGCCAGCAGCTTGGTGGCAGGGGGAGGAACTGAAGCTTTCTTT.

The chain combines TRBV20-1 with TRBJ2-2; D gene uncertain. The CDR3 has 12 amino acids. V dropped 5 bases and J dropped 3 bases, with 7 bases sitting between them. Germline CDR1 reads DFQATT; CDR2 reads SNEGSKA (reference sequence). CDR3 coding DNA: TGCAGTGCTGACACAGACACCGGGGAGCTGTTTTTT. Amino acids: CSADTDTGELFF.

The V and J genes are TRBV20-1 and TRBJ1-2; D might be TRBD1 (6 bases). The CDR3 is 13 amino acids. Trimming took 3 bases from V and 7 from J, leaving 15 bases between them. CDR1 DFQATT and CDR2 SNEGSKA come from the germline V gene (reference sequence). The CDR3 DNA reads TGCAGTGCTAGTGTAGGGGGGGGAGGTGGCTACACCTTC. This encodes CSASVGGGGGYTF.

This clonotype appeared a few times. The DNA for the CDR3 is TGTGCCAGCAGCCAGTCCGAGACCGGGGAGCTGTTTTTT. Amino acids: CASSQSETGELFF. The rearrangement joins TRBV4-2 to TRBJ2-2, with D unclear. Germline V gene lookup returns CDR1 LGHNA and CDR2 YNFKEQ. The CDR3 spans 13 residues. The V gene lost 3 bases and the J gene lost 5 bases, with 7 bases spanning the gap.

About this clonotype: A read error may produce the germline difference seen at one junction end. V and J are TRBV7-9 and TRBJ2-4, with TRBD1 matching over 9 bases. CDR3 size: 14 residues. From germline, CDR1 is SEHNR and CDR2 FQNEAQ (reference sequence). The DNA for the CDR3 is TGTGCCAGCAGCTTAGAGGCAACAGGGGGCGGGCCGGACTTC. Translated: CASSLEATGGGPDF.

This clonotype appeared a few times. The CDR3 DNA follows: TGTGCCAGCAGTAGGGACACCTTCTATGGCTACACCTTC. The encoded protein is CASSRDTFYGYTF. The rearrangement joins TRBV12-3 or TRBV12-4 to TRBJ1-2; the D gene is possibly TRBD1 (6 bases). The CDR3 covers 13 residues. The V end lost 5 bases, the J end lost 4 bases, and 11 bases lay between the germline ends.

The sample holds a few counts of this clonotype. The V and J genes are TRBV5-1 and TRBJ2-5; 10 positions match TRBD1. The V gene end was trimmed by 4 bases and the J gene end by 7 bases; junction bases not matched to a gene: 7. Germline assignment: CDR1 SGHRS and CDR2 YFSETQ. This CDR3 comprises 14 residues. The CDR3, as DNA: TGCGCCAGCAGCGACGACAGGGGGCGGGGGACCCAGTACTTC. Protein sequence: CASSDDRGRGTQYF. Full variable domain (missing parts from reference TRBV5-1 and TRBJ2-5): KAGVTQTPRYLIKTRGQQVTLSCSPISGHRSVSWYQQTPGQGLQFLFEYFSETQRNKGNFPGRFSGRQFSNSRSEMNVSTLELGDSALYLCASSDDRGRGTQYFGPGTRLLVL.

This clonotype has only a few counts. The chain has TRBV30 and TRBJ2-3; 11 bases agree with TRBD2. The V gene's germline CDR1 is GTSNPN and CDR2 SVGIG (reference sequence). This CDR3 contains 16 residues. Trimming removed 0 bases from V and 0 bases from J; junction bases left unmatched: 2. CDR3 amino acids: CAWSVASGGSTDTQYF. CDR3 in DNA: TGTGCCTGGAGTGTGGCTAGCGGGGGGAGCACAGATACGCAGTATTTT.

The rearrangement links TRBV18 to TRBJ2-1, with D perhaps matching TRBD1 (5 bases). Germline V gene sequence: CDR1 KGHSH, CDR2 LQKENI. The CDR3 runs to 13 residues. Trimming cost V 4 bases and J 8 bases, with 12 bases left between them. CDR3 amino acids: CASSQGIVDEQFF. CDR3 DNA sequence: TGTGCCAGCTCACAGGGGATTGTAGATGAGCAGTTCTTC.

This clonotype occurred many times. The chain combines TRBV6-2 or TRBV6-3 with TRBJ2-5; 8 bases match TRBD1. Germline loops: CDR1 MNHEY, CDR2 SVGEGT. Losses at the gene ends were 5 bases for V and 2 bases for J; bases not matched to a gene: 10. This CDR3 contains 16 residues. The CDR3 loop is CASSETQGARQETQYF. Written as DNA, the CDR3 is TGTGCCAGCAGTGAGACCCAGGGGGCTCGTCAAGAGACCCAGTACTTC.

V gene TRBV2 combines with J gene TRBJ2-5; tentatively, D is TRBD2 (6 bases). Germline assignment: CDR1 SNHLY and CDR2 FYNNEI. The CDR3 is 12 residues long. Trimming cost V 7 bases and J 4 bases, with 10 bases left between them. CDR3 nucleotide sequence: TGTGCCAGCAAGAGACTAGGAGAGACCCAGTACTTC. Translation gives CASKRLGETQYF.

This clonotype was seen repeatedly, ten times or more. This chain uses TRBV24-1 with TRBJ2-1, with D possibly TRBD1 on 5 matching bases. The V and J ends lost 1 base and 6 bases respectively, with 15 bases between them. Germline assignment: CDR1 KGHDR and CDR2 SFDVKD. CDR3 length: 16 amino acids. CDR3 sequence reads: CATSDFGQGRLNEQFF. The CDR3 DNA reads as TGTGCCACCAGTGATTTTGGCCAGGGCCGCCTCAATGAGCAGTTCTTC.

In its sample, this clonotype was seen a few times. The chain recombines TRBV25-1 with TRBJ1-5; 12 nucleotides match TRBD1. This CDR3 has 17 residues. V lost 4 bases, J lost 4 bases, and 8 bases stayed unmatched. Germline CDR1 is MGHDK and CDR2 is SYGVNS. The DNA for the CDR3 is TGTGCCAGCAGTGGCGTCCGGGACAGGGGGCGGAATCAGCCCCAGCATTTT. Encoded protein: CASSGVRDRGRNQPQHF.

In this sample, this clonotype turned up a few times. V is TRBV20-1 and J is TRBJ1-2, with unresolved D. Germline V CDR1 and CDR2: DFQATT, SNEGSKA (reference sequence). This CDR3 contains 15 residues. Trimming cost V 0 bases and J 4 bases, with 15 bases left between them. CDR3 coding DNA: TGCAGTGCTAGAGATCCGGGAACCAAATTCTATGGCTACACCTTC. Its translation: CSARDPGTKFYGYTF.